This T cell receptor (beta chain) is drawn from a study of tumor and adjacent non-tumor tissue in lung cancer. The template was RNA from unsorted bulk tissue. Donors were chemotherapy-naive, newly diagnosed lung cancer surgical patients in China, August–late 2014. The study, taken as a whole, reports: TCR diversity was significantly greater in tumor than normal lung tissue. Tumor TCR diversity, when higher, was linked to shorter survival.

Three rounds of nested PCR, following a modified ARM-PCR protocol, produced the TCRbeta library. TCRdb re-derived calls from the multiplex PCR reads in MiXCR, one entry per CDR3 protein. This sample has about 68,000 distinct CDR3 sequences, with 60% found just once. On this clonotype itself: Its matching antigen is unknown. A read error is likely, as this CDR3 ends without the conserved phenylalanine or tryptophan.

The clonotype originates from a man aged 50-60 years with non-small cell lung cancer. The sequenced sample was lung tumor tissue.

The DNA of the CDR3 is TGTGCCAGCAGCTTAAACCTAGAGGGCAACCAGCCCCAGCATTCT. This codes for CASSLNLEGNQPQHS. This chain links TRBV7-9 with TRBJ1-5; D remains unclear. This CDR3 comprises 15 residues. CDR1 SEHNR and CDR2 FQNEAQ come from the germline V gene (reference sequence).